This T cell receptor beta chain is drawn from a study of cytomegalovirus exposure and HLA in healthy donors. In the PCR, 60 Vbeta and 13 Jbeta primers were used. Assay: immunoSEQ multiplex PCR; the TCRdb copy retains only in-frame clones and omits some. The sample has 90,000 to 140,000 clones, approximately 82% seen once. This clone appeared once. The CDR3 totals 14 residues. Trimming pared 8 bases from V and 2 bases from J, leaving 12 bases between. The germline CDR1 and CDR2 sequences are SNHLY and FYNNEI. Unrecorded immune exposure was likely among donors, who were nominally healthy when sampled. The V gene is TRBV2, the J gene TRBJ2-2; possibly TRBD1 for D (6 bases). The sample taken for sequencing was PBMCs. The origin of this receptor is a man aged 40-49 years in good health and CMV-seropositive. CDR3 region: CASADRSNTGELFF. CDR3 DNA: TGTGCCAGCGCCGACAGGAGTAACACCGGGGAGCTGTTTTTT.